The rows below give T cell receptor beta chains drawn from one sample of a study of cytomegalovirus exposure and HLA in healthy donors. The method was immunoSEQ multiplex PCR; TCRdb's version includes in-frame clones alone and lacks a portion of them. The sample holds 60,000 to 85,000 clones; over 90% are singletons and the top ten take 4.5%. Sample: PBMCs. These receptors were taken from a woman under 30 in good health and CMV-seropositive. The CDR3 runs from the conserved cysteine through the conserved F or W. Fields, in order: clone size, J gene, V gene, D gene, CDR3 protein, CDR3 DNA. D genes are given only for firm matches. The size field is filled for only some rows; it gives once, few, many or a size class.

- TRBJ1-5 TRBV30 - CAWRKTGNQPQHF TGTGCCTGGAGAAAAACAGGGAATCAGCCCCAGCATTTT
- TRBJ2-7 TRBV19 TRBD2 CASSRTSSYEQYF TGTGCCAGTAGTCGGACTAGCAGCTACGAGCAGTACTTC
- TRBJ2-1 TRBV25-1 TRBD2 CASRGTSGFTYNEQFF TGTGCCAGCAGAGGGACTAGCGGTTTTACCTACAATGAGCAGTTCTTC
- TRBJ2-1 TRBV7-2 TRBD1 CASSSGTDYYNEQFF TGTGCCAGCAGCTCCGGGACAGACTACTACAATGAGCAGTTCTTC
once TRBJ2-7 TRBV27 - CASSLSGTSYEQYF TGTGCCAGCAGTTTATCGGGGACATCCTACGAGCAGTACTTC
- TRBJ1-5 TRBV28 TRBD1 CASTRQGGYQPQHF TGTGCCAGCACTCGACAGGGGGGTTACCAGCCCCAGCATTTT
- TRBJ1-5 TRBV2 - CASSASGDQPQHF TGTGCCAGCAGTGCTTCAGGGGATCAGCCCCAGCATTTT
- TRBJ1-2 TRBV6-5 TRBD1 CASSYALTGYDGYTF TGTGCCAGCAGTTACGCCCTGACAGGGTATGATGGCTACACCTTC
once TRBJ1-1 TRBV2 - CASTGRGGYTEAFF TGTGCCAGTACCGGACGGGGAGGGTACACTGAAGCTTTCTTT
- TRBJ2-2 TRBV7-9 TRBD2 CASSLEGSGRRRTGELFF TGTGCCAGCAGCTTAGAAGGTAGCGGGAGACGGAGAACCGGGGAGCTGTTTTTT
- TRBJ2-1 TRBV4-2 TRBD2 CASSLQTTSGYNEQFF TGTGCCAGCAGCCTTCAAACGACTAGCGGATACAATGAGCAGTTCTTC
- TRBJ2-1 TRBV29-1 - CSVRSGSYNEQFF TGCAGCGTTCGGAGCGGGTCTTACAATGAGCAGTTCTTC
- TRBJ2-7 TRBV7-6 - CASSLAEVVTYEQYF TGTGCCAGCAGCTTAGCGGAGGTCGTAACCTACGAGCAGTACTTC
- TRBJ2-7 TRBV30 TRBD2 CAWSITLPGLKKAAYEQYF TGTGCCTGGAGCATAACCCTCCCGGGACTAAAGAAGGCGGCCTACGAGCAGTACTTC
- TRBJ1-2 TRBV7-9 - CASSPGQFYGYTF TGTGCCAGCAGCCCTGGACAGTTCTATGGCTACACCTTC
- TRBJ1-1 TRBV9 - CASSLQGTTEAFF TGTGCCAGCAGCTTACAGGGCACCACTGAAGCTTTCTTT
- TRBJ2-1 TRBV2 - CASSAGSSSYNEQFF TGTGCCAGCAGTGCCGGGTCTAGCTCCTACAATGAGCAGTTCTTC
once TRBJ2-1 TRBV18 - CASSPPSPHSYNEQFF TGTGCCAGCTCACCACCGAGTCCCCACTCCTACAATGAGCAGTTCTTC
- TRBJ2-6 TRBV19 TRBD2 CASSIGSLAGYSGANVLTF TGTGCCAGTAGTATAGGGTCACTAGCGGGGTACTCTGGGGCCAACGTCCTGACTTTC
- TRBJ2-3 TRBV7-2 TRBD1 CASSSRTGGLTDTQYF TGTGCCAGCAGCTCCCGGACAGGGGGCTTAACAGATACGCAGTATTTT